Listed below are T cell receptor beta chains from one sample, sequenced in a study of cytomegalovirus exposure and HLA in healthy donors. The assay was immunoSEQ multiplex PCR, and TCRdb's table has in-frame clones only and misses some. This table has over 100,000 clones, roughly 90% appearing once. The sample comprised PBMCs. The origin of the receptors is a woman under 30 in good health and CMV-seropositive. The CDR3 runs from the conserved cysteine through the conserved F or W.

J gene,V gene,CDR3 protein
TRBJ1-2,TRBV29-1,CSSIIGTGNYGYTF
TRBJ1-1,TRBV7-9,CASSPRLNTEAFF
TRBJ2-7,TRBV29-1,CSVERGANGEQYF
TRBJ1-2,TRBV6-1,CASRPQGTYGYTF
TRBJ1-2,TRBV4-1,CASSLFHRGDNGYTF
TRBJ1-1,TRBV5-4,CASSSSGGNTEAFF
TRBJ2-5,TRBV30,CAWSKTGPLETQYF
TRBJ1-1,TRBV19,CASSSGGHDEAFF
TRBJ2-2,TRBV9,CASNLEGHANTGELFF
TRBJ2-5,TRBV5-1,CASIPDLEETQYF
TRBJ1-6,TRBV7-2,CASSFDRGRSSPLHF
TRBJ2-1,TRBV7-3,CASSAASGGYNEQFF
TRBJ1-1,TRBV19,CASSLRMTGGLNTEAFF
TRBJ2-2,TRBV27,CASSLWAGTGETGELFF
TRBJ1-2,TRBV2,CASSEALLRVDGYTF
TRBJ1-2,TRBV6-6,CASSYRGTNYGYTF
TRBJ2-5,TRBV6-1,CASTQRRETQYF
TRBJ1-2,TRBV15,CATSRAPGGEGYGYTF
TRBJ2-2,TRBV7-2,CASSLPARAGELFF
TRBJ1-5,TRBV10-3,CAIGTGHSNQPQHF
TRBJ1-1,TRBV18,CASSPGQGSEAFF
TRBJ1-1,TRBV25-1,CASSEWDSPNTEAFF
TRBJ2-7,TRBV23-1,CASSQSGTVYEQYF
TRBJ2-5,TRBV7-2,CASRTSEPSQETQYF
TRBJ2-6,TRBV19,CASSQLPASGANVLTF
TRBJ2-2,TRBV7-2,CASSFDGTSGTGELFF
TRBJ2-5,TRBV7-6,CASSQPGLGVETQYF
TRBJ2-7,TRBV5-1,CASSPDRTHHYEQYF
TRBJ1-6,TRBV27,CASSLSWDRGPLGSPLHF
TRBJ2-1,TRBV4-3,CASSHQGGRTSAYNEQFF
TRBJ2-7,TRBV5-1,CASSLGVRRSYEQYF
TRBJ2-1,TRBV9,CASSETSGASYNEQFF
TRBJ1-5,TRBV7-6,CASSLAVRGQPQHF
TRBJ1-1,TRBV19,CASSVPGQEAFF
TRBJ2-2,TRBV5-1,CASSLDSNTGELFF